This entry lists 6 T cell receptor beta chains sequenced from one sample in a study of ipilimumab plus nivolumab after autologous stem cell transplantation. Clones were sequenced by immunoSEQ multiplex PCR, and TCRdb holds only the in-frame ones, with some missing. The sample has tens of thousands of clones, roughly 84% seen once. The starting material was PBMCs, obtained in a trial of ipilimumab plus nivolumab as post-transplant consolidation. All receptors derive from a male donor with diffuse large B-cell lymphoma.

The J gene is TRBJ2-7, the V gene TRBV11-3, with D maybe TRBD2 (6 bases). This CDR3 has 14 residues. CDR1 and CDR2 from the germline V gene are SGHNT and YENEEA. The germline V and J ends were trimmed by 5 bases and 4 bases, with 15 bases remaining between them. CDR3 loop: CASSPGGFTYEQYF. CDR3 bases: TGTGCCAGCAGCCCCGGGGGTTTTACTTACGAGCAGTACTTC.

V is TRBV9 and J is TRBJ2-5; D not resolved. Germline V gene lookup returns CDR1 SGDLS and CDR2 YYNGEE. Trimming removed 0 bases at V and 2 bases at J, with 8 bases between. The CDR3 totals 14 residues. The CDR3 sequence: CASSVAARQETQYF. CDR3 DNA: TGTGCCAGCAGCGTAGCGGCGAGGCAAGAGACCCAGTACTTC. Combining the CDR3 with reference TRBV9 and TRBJ2-5 gives the whole variable domain DSGVTQTPKHLITATGQRVTLRCSPRSGDLSVYWYQQSLDQGLQFLIQYYNGEERAKGNILERFSAQQFPDLHSELNLSSLELGDSALYFCASSVAARQETQYFGPGTRLLVL.

This chain joins TRBV5-6 and TRBJ2-5, with D possibly matching TRBD2 (7 bases). The CDR3 has 17 amino acids. The ends were cut back, 0 bases at V and 1 base at J, with 16 bases in the middle. CDR1 and CDR2 from the germline V gene are SGHDT and YYEEEE. The CDR3 region is CASSLGPGGTIQETQYF. In nucleotides, the CDR3 is TGTGCCAGCAGCTTGGGGCCGGGGGGCACGATCCAAGAGACCCAGTACTTC.

V usage is TRBV30 and J usage is TRBJ1-5, with 11 bases that match TRBD1. Germline values: CDR1 GTSNPN, CDR2 SVGIG (reference sequence). The CDR3 is made up of 16 amino acids. V dropped 0 bases and J dropped 0; count of bases not matched to a gene: 1. The CDR3 sequence is CAWSVGTGGSNQPQHF. The DNA of the CDR3 is TGTGCCTGGAGTGTAGGGACAGGGGGTAGCAATCAGCCCCAGCATTTT.

The rearrangement links TRBV18 to TRBJ1-1; D ambiguous. Trimming shortened V by 0 bases and J by 1 base, and 9 bases separated the two germline ends. Germline lookup yields CDR1 KGHSH and CDR2 LQKENI. CDR3 length: 15 residues. The CDR3: CASSPPSRRNTEAFF. Written as DNA, the CDR3 is TGTGCCAGCTCACCACCGAGCAGGAGGAACACTGAAGCTTTCTTT. The full variable domain, with the rest looked up from reference TRBV18 and TRBJ1-1, is NAGVMQNPRHLVRRRGQEARLRCSPMKGHSHVYWYRQLPEEGLKFMVYLQKENIIDESGMPKERFSAEFPKEGPSILRIQQVVRGDSAAYFCASSPPSRRNTEAFFGQGTRLTVV.

The chain combines TRBV2 with TRBJ1-1, with D uncertain. The V end lost 10 bases, the J end lost 5 bases, and 11 bases lay between the germline ends. The CDR3 length is 11 residues. Germline CDR1 reads SNHLY; CDR2 reads FYNNEI. The CDR3 sequence: CATSTVTEAFF. In nucleotides, the CDR3 is TGTGCCACATCAACAGTGACTGAAGCTTTCTTT.